This T cell receptor beta chain came from a study of T cells after yellow fever vaccination. General study results and limits: Subsequent to the booster, the majority of primary-vaccination clones reappeared (96% CD4, 70% to 90% CD8).

This clonotype was detected many times. Germline lookup yields CDR1 LNHNV and CDR2 YYDKDF (reference sequence). This CDR3 is built from 12 residues. Deletions cut 0 bases from V and 3 bases from J, with 3 bases between. Conversion of TCR transcripts into cDNA relied on 5'RACE template switching, which added a universal primer site and UMIs. TCRdb redid the calling of the 5' RACE reads with MiXCR, one entry per CDR3 protein. The sample lists tens of thousands of distinct CDR3 sequences, roughly 4.5% occurring once. This TCR was recovered from a man aged 18 to 29 who received the YFV17D yellow fever vaccine. This sequence joins TRBV15 and TRBJ2-7, with unresolved D. The specimen comprised PBMCs, either bulk or a sorted T-cell subset (CD4+, CD8+, memory, or dextramer-sorted; not recorded which), sampled on the day of the yellow fever booster vaccination. This chain's CDR3 is CATSRDRYEQYF. In nucleotides, the CDR3 is TGTGCCACCAGCAGAGATCGCTACGAGCAGTACTTC. The full variable domain, rest sourced from reference TRBV15 and TRBJ2-7, is DAMVIQNPRYQVTQFGKPVTLSCSQTLNHNVMYWYQQKSSQAPKLLFHYYDKDFNNEADTPDNFQSRRPNTSFCFLDIRSPGLGDTAMYLCATSRDRYEQYFGPGTRLTVT.